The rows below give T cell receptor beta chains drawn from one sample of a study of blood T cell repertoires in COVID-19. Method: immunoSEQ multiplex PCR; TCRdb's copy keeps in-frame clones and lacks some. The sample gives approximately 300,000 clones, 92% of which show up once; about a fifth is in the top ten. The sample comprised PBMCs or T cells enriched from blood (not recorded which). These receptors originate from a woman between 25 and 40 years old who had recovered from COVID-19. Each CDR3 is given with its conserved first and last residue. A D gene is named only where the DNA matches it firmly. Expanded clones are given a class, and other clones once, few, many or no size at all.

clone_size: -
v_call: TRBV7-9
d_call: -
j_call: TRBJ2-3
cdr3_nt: TGTGCCAGCAGCTTAATGACGGGGAGCACAGATACGCAGTATTTT
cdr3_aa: CASSLMTGSTDTQYF

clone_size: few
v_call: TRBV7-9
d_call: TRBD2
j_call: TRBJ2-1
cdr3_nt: TGTGCCAGCAGCTTCCCGCGACTAGCGGGAGGCTCTGAGCAGTTCTTC
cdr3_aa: CASSFPRLAGGSEQFF

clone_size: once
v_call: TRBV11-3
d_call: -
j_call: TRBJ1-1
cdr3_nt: TGTGCCAGCAGCTTAGCCTCCAGGGGCATGAACACTGAAGCTTTCTTT
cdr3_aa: CASSLASRGMNTEAFF

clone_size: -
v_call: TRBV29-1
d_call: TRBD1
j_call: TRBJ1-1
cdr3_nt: TGCAGCGCAGGGGACAGTCTGAACACTGAAGCTTTCTTT
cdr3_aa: CSAGDSLNTEAFF

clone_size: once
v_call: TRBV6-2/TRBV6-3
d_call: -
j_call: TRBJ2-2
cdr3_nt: TGTGCCAGCAGTTACCTCCAGGGGGGCCCCGGGGAGCTGTTTTTT
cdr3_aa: CASSYLQGGPGELFF

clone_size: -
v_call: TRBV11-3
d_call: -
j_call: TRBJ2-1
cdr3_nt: TGTGCCAGCACCCCCGGGACTTCTAACAATGAGCAGTTCTTC
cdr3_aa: CASTPGTSNNEQFF

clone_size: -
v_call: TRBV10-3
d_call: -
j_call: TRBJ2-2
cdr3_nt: TGTGCCTCAAAAACGTTGCAGGGGCGAGAAGGCACCGGGGAGCTGTTTTTT
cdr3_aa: CASKTLQGREGTGELFF

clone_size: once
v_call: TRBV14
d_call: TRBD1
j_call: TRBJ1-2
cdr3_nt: TGTGCCAGCAGCCCCGTCCGGGACAGGATTCATGGCTACACCTTC
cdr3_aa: CASSPVRDRIHGYTF

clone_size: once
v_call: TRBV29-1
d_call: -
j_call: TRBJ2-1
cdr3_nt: TGCAGCGTCCCCAGGGGGGACTCCTACAATGAGCAGTTCTTC
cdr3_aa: CSVPRGDSYNEQFF

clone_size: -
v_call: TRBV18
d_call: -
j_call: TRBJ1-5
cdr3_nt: TGTGCCAGCTGTACCGACAGGAATCAGCCCCAGCATTTT
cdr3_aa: CASCTDRNQPQHF

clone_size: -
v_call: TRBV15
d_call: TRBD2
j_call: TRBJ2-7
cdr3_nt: TGTGCCACCAGCAGAGGAGCTAGCGGGAGTTCGGGGCAGTACTTC
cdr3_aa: CATSRGASGSSGQYF

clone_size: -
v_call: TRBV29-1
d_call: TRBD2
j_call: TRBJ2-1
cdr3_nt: TGCAGCGTTGCTAGCGGGAGCTCCTACAATGAGCAGTTCTTC
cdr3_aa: CSVASGSSYNEQFF

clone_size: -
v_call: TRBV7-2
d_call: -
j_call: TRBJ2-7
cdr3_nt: TGTGCCAGCAGCCCGGGACATTCCTACGAGCAGTACTTC
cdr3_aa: CASSPGHSYEQYF

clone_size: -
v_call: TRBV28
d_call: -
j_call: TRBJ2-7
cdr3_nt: TGTGCCAGCAGCCAGGACTACGAGCAGTACTTC
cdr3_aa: CASSQDYEQYF

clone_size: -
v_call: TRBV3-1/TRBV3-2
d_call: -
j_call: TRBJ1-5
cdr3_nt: TGTGCCAGCAGCCAAGGACATAGCAATCAGCCCCAGCATTTT
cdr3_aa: CASSQGHSNQPQHF

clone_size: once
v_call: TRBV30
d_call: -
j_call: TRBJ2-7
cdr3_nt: TGTGCCTGGAGTGTTGGGCGCCCGGGACTCCACTACGAGCAGTACTTC
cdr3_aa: CAWSVGRPGLHYEQYF

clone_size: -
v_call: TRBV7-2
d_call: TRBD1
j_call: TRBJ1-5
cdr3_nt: TGTGCCAGCAGCTTAGAGGGGACAGGGGGATACCAGCCCCAGCATTTT
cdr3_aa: CASSLEGTGGYQPQHF

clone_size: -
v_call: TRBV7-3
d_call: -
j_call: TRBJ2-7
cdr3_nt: TGTGCCAGCAGCTTAACTTTAGATCGCGAGCAGTACTTC
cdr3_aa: CASSLTLDREQYF

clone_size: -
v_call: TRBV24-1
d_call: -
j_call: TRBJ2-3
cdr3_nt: TGTGCCACCAGTGATTTAGGGGAAGGGCTGGCAGATACGCAGTATTTT
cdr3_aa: CATSDLGEGLADTQYF

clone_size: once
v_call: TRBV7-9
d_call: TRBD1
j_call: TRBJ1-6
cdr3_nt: TGTGCCAGCAGCTTAGGTGGGACAGGGAATTCACCCCTCCACTTT
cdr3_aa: CASSLGGTGNSPLHF

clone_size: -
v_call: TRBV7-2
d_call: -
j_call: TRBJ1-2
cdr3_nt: TGTGCCAGCAGCCTGAGACAGGACAACTATGGCTACACCTTC
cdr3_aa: CASSLRQDNYGYTF

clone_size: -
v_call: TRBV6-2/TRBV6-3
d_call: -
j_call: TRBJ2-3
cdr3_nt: TGTGCCAGCAGTCGGACAACCCGCACAGATACGCAGTATTTT
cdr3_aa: CASSRTTRTDTQYF

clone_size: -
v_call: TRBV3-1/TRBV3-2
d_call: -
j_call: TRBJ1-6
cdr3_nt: TGTGCCAGCAGCCAAGTATTAAATTCACCCCTCCACTTT
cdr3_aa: CASSQVLNSPLHF

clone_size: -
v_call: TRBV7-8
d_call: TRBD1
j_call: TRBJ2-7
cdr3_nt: TGTGCCAGCAGCCCCCGACAGGGTCTCGAGCAGTACTTC
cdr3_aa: CASSPRQGLEQYF

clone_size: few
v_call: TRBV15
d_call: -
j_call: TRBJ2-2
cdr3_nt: TGTGCCACCAGCAGAGACAGGGGCACCGGGGAGCTGTTTTTT
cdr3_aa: CATSRDRGTGELFF

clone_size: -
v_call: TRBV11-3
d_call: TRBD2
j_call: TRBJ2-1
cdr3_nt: TGTGCCAGCAGCTTGGGGGAGGGTTGGGATGAGCAGTTCTTC
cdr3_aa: CASSLGEGWDEQFF

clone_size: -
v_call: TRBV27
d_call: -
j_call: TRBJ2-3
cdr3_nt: TGTGCCAGCAGTACATACAGCACAGATACGCAGTATTTT
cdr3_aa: CASSTYSTDTQYF

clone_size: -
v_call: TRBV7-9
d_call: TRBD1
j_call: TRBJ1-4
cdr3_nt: TGTGCCAGCAGCTTGACAGGGCGAAGAGAAAAACTGTTTTTT
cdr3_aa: CASSLTGRREKLFF

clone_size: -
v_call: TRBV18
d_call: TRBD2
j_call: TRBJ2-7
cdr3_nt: TGTGCCAGCTCACCACTCCCTACTAGCGCTAGGGTCTACGAGCAGTACTTC
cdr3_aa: CASSPLPTSARVYEQYF

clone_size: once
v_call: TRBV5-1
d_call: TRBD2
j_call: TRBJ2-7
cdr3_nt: TGCGCCAGCAGCTTGTCGGCTAGCGGGGACGAGCAGTACTTC
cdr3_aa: CASSLSASGDEQYF

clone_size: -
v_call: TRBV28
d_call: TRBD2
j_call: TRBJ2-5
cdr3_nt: TGTGCCAGCATTCTCGGGGGGGGAGAGACCCAGTACTTC
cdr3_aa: CASILGGGETQYF

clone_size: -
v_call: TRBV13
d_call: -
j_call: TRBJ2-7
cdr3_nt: TGTGCCAGCAGCTTAGTCGGTGCCGGCGAGCAGTACTTC
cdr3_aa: CASSLVGAGEQYF

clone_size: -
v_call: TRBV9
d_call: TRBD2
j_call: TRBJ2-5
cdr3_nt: TGTGCCAGCAGCGTTAGCGGGAGGGGCGTGGAGACCCAGTACTTC
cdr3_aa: CASSVSGRGVETQYF

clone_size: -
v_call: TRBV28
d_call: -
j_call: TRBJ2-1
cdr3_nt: TGTGCCAGCATAGAGGGGGTTTCCTACAATGAGCAGTTCTTC
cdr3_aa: CASIEGVSYNEQFF

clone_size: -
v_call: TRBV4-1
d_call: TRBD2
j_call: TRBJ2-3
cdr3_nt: TGCGCCAGCAGCCCGCGGGACTACAACACAGATACGCAGTATTTT
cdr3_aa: CASSPRDYNTDTQYF

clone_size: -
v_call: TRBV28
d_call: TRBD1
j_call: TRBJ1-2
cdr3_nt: TGTGCCAGCAGTTCCGGACAGGGTCATGGCTACACCTTC
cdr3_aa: CASSSGQGHGYTF

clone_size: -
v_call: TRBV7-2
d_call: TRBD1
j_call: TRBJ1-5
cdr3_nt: TGTGCCAGCAGCTTTAACGGACAGGGGTCGGGTCAGCCCCAGCATTTT
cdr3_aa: CASSFNGQGSGQPQHF

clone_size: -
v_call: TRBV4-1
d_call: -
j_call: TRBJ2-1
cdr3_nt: TGCGCCAGCAGCCAGACAGGCGGGGAGCAGTTCTTC
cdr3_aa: CASSQTGGEQFF

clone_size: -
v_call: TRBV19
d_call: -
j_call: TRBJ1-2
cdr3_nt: TGTGCCAGTAGTATGTCGGGGAACTATGGCTACACCTTC
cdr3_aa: CASSMSGNYGYTF

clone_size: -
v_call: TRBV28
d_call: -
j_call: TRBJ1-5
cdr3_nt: TGTGCCAGCAGGGGAAGGAGGGGAGGGAATCAGCCCCAGCATTTT
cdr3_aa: CASRGRRGGNQPQHF

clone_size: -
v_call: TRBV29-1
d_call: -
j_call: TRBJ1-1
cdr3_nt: TGCAGCGTTGGCAGACAGGTGAACACTGAAGCTTTCTTT
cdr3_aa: CSVGRQVNTEAFF

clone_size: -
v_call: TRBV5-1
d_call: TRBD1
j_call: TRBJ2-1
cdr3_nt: TGCGCCAGCAGCCCACAGGGGGCCATTTCCAATGAGCAGTTCTTC
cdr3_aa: CASSPQGAISNEQFF

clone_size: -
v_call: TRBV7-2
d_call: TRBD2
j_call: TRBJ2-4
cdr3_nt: TGTGCCAGCCGCGGACTAGCGGGGGGGCGGGTAAACATTCAGTACTTC
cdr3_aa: CASRGLAGGRVNIQYF

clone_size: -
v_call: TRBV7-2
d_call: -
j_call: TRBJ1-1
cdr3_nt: TGTGCCAGCATCCCCGTAAAGCACACTGAAGCTTTCTTT
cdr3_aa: CASIPVKHTEAFF

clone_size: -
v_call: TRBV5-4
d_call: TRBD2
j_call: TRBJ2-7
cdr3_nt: TGTGCCAGCAGCTTGGTTGTAGCGGGAAGGTACGAGCAGTACTTC
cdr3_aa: CASSLVVAGRYEQYF

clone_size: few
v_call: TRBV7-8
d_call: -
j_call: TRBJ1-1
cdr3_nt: TGTGCCAGCAGCATGGGACATATGAACACTGAAGCTTTCTTT
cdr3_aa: CASSMGHMNTEAFF

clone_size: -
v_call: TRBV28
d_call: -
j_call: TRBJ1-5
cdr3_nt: TGTGCCAGCACGGCCCGCGGGCTTAAAAATAGCAATCAGCCCCAGCATTTT
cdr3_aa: CASTARGLKNSNQPQHF

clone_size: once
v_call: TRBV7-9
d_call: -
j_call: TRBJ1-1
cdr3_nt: TGTGCCAGCAGCCCATTCCCGCTGGATGGAGAAGTTGAAGCTTTCTTT
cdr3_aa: CASSPFPLDGEVEAFF

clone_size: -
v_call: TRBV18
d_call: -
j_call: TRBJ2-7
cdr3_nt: TGTGCCAGCTCAGAAGCCCTTGAGCAGTACTTC
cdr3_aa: CASSEALEQYF

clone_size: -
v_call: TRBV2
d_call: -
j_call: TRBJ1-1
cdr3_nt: TGTGCCAGCAGTGAAATTTCAGGGTACACTGAAGCTTTCTTT
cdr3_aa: CASSEISGYTEAFF

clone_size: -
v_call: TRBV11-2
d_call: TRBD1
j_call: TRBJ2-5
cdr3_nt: TGTGCCAGCAGCTTACTCGGGACAGGGATCCAAGAGACCCAGTACTTC
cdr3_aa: CASSLLGTGIQETQYF

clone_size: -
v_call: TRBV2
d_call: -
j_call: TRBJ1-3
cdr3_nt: TGTGCCAGCAATAGGGGTTCTGGAAACACCATATATTTT
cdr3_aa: CASNRGSGNTIYF

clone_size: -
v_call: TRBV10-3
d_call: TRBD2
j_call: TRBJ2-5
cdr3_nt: TGTGCCATCGGGGATAGCGGGAGGATAGGAGAGACCCAGTACTTC
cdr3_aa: CAIGDSGRIGETQYF

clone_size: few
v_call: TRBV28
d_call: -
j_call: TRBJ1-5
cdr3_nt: TGTGCCGACTTCCAGGGAAATAGCAATCAGCCCCAGCATTTT
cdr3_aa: CADFQGNSNQPQHF

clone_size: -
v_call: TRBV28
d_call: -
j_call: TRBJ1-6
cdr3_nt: TGTGCCAGCAGAACACAGGAGACCCTCCACTTT
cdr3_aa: CASRTQETLHF

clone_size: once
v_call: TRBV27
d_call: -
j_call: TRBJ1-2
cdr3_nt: TGTGCCAGCACCCCTGCGGGGTCGGGGATCTATGGCTACACCTTC
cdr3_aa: CASTPAGSGIYGYTF

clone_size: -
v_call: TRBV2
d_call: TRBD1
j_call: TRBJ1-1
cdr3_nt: TGTGCCAGCAGTGAACATCGGGACAGGGGGCGCGATTTTCCTGAAGCTTTCTTT
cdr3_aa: CASSEHRDRGRDFPEAFF

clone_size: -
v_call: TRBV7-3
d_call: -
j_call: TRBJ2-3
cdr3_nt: TGTGCCAGCAGCTTATGGCACAGGAAAACAAACACAGATACGCAGTATTTT
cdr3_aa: CASSLWHRKTNTDTQYF

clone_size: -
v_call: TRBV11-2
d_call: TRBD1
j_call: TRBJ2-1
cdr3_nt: TGTGCCAGCAGCTCACGCCGGGACAGGACCTACAATGAGCAGTTCTTC
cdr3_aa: CASSSRRDRTYNEQFF

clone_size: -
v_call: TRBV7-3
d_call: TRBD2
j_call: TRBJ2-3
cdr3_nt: TGTGCCAGCAGCTTTCTAGCGGGGGGTGGCACAGATACGCAGTATTTT
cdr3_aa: CASSFLAGGGTDTQYF